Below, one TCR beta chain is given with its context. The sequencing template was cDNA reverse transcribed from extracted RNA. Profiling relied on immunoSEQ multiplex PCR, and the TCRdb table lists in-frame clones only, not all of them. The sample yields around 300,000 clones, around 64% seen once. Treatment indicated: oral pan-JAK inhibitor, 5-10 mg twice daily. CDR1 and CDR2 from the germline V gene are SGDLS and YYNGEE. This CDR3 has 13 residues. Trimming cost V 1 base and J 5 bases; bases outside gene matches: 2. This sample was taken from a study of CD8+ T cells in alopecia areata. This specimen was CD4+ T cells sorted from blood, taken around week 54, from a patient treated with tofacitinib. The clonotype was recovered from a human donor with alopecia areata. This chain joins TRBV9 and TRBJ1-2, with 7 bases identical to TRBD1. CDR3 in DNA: TGTGCCAGCAGCGTATTACAGGGGTATGGCTACACCTTC. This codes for CASSVLQGYGYTF.